This T cell receptor (beta chain) was sequenced for a study of PD-1 blockade in classical Hodgkin lymphoma. Study-level results: In newly diagnosed patients, baseline TCR diversity was reportedly below that of healthy donors. CD4+ but not CD8+ TCR diversity rose significantly by C4D1. Patients who responded completely had about the same baseline diversity as newly diagnosed patients.

TCRdb keeps only in-frame clones here, not all; method: immunoSEQ multiplex PCR. This table has 100,000 to 120,000 clones, around 90% appearing once. This CDR3 has 13 residues. Trimming removed 0 bases from V and 2 bases from J, with 6 bases in between. Germline V CDR1 and CDR2: SGHRS, YFSETQ. Described time point: cycle 4 day 1 (C4D1), after less than 7 weeks of nivolumab. Patients all relapsed after autologous stem cell transplantation, and there was variation in brentuximab vedotin exposure. Relapsed/refractory classical Hodgkin lymphoma patients had complete, partial or progressive responses. This clone was detected once. No antigen is known for it.

The receptor's source is a human donor with classical Hodgkin lymphoma. This specimen was peripheral blood mononuclear cells (PBMCs), taken before the fourth cycle of nivolumab. This chain uses TRBV5-1 with TRBJ2-7; no firm D call. The CDR3 DNA sequence: TGCGCCAGCAGCTTGGAGGATGCCTACGAGCAGTACTTC. This encodes CASSLEDAYEQYF.